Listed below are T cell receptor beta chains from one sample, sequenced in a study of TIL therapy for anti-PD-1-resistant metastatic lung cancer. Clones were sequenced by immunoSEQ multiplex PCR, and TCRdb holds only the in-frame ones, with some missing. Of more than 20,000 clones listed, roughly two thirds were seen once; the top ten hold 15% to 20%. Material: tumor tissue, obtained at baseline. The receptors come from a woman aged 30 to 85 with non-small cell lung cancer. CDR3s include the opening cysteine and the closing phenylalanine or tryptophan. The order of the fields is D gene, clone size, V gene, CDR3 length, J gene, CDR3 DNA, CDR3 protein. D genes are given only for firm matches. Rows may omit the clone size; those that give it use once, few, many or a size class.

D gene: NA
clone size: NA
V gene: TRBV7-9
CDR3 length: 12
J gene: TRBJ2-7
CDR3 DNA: TGTGCCAGCAGCGAACAGCTTTACGAGCAGTACTTC
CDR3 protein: CASSEQLYEQYF

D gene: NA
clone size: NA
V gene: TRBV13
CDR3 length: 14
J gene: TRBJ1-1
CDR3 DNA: TGTGCCAGCAGCTTAGGCAGGGGCGACACTGAAGCTTTCTTT
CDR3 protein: CASSLGRGDTEAFF

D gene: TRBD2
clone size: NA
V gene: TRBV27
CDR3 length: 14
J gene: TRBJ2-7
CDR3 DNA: TGTGCCAGCAGTTGGGCTAGCGGTCCCTACGAGCAGTACTTC
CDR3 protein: CASSWASGPYEQYF

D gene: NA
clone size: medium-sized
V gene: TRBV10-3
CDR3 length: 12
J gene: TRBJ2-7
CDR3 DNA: TGTGCCATCGGAAAGAACTCCTACGAGCAGTACTTC
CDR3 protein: CAIGKNSYEQYF

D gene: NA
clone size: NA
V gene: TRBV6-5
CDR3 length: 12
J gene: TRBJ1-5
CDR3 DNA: TGTGCCAGCAAAAACGGGGATCAGCCCCAGCATTTT
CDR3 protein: CASKNGDQPQHF

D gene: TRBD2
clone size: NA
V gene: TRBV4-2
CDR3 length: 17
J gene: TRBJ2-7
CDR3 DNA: TGTGCCAGCAGCCAAATGACTAGCGGTAGTACTTTGGGCGAGCAGTACTTC
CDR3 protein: CASSQMTSGSTLGEQYF

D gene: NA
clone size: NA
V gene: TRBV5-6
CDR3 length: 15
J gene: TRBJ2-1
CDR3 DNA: TGTGCCAGCAGTCCAACTCCTAGCGATTGGGATGCGCAGTTCTTC
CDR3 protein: CASSPTPSDWDAQFF

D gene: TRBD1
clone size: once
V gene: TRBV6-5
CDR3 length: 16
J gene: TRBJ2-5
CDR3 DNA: TGTGCCAGCAGTTCCAAGACAGGGTGGGATCAAGAGACCCAGTACTTC
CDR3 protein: CASSSKTGWDQETQYF

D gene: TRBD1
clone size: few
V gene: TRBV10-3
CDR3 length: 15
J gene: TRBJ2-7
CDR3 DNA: TGTGCCATCAGGAGTCTTCGGACAGGGGCGTACGAGCAGTACTTC
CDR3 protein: CAIRSLRTGAYEQYF

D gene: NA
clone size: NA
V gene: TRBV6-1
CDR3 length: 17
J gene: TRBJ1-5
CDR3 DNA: TGTGCCAGCAGTGGTAAGACAGGAGCTTATAGCAATCAGCCCCAGCATTTT
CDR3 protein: CASSGKTGAYSNQPQHF

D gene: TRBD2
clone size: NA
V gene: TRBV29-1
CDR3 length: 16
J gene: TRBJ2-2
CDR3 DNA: TGCAGCGTTGCTAAAGGACTAGCGGGAGGAGCCGGGGAGCTGTTTTTT
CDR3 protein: CSVAKGLAGGAGELFF

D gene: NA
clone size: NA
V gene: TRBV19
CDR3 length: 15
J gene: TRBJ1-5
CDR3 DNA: TGTGCCAGTAGTATAGATACAGGGAGGAATCAGCCCCAGCATTTT
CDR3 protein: CASSIDTGRNQPQHF

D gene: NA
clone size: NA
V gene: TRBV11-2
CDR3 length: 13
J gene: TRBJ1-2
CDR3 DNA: TGTGCCAGCAGTAAGGACAGCCTCTATGGCTACACCTTC
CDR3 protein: CASSKDSLYGYTF

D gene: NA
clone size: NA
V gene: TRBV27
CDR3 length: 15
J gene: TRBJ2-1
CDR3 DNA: TGTGCCAGCAGTTTATCCACAGTTACCTACAATGAGCAGTTCTTC
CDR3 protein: CASSLSTVTYNEQFF

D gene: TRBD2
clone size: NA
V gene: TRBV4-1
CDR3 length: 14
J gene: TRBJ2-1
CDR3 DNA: TGCGCCAGCAGCCAAATCGGGAGGGACAATGAGCAGTTCTTC
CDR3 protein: CASSQIGRDNEQFF

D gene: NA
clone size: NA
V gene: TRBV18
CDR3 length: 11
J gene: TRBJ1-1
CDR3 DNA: TGTGCCAGCTCACCCGGGACAGAAGCTTTCTTT
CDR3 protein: CASSPGTEAFF

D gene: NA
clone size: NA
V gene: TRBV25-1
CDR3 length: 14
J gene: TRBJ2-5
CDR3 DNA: TGTGCCAGCAGTGATCTCCGACTAAGAGAGACCCAGTACTTC
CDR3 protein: CASSDLRLRETQYF

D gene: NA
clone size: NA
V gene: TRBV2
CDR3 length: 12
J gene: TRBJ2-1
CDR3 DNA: TGTGCCAGCTTTCTGGATTACAATGAGCAGTTCTTC
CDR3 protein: CASFLDYNEQFF

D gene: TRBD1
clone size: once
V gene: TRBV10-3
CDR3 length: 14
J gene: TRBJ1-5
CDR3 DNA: TGTGCCATCAGCGGGGGACAGACGATAGAGCCCCAGCATTTT
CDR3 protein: CAISGGQTIEPQHF

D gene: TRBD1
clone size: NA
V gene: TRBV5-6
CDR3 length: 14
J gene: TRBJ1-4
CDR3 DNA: TGTGCCAGCAGCTTGGTGGACAGGGATGAAAAACTGTTTTTT
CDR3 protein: CASSLVDRDEKLFF

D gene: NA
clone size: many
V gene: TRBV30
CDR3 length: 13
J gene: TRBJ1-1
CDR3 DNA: TGTGCCTGGAGTACAGGAGCTCACACTGAAGCTTTCTTT
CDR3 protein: CAWSTGAHTEAFF

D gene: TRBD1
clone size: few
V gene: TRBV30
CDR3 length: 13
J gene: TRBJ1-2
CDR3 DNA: TGTGCCATTGCAAGGGACAGACCTCGAGGCTACACCTTC
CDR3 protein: CAIARDRPRGYTF